The clone carrying this T cell receptor beta chain was detected many times. Its antigen remains unidentified. Findings of the study overall: Tumor memory CD4+ T cell TCR gene usage clustered with blood and lymph node memory CD4+ cells and lymph node naive CD4+ cells.

Each CDR3 protein gets one entry after TCRdb re-called the 5' RACE reads with MiXCR. The repertoire holds about 42,000 distinct CDR3 sequences, with roughly 30% as singletons. This TCR came from a female donor with breast cancer. The sample consisted of tumor-infiltrating memory CD4+ T cells sorted from the breast tumor. Subset reported: memory CD4+ T cells, CD4+CD45RO+CD25-.

The CDR3 sequence is CASSGLGADTQYF. In nucleotides, the CDR3 is TGCGCCAGCAGCGGACTAGGTGCAGATACGCAGTATTTT. The V gene is TRBV5-1, the J gene TRBJ2-3, with 7 bases that match TRBD2. Germline V gene lookup returns CDR1 SGHRS and CDR2 YFSETQ. The CDR3 length is 13 residues. V lost 4 bases to trimming and J lost 4 bases; unmatched junction nucleotides: 3.